This T cell receptor (beta chain) emerged from a study of OX40 agonist ivuxolimab in advanced cancers. Whole-study context: Averaging 60 years in age, with a range of about 20 to 90, the cohort was around 83% male. Study-level results: Among patients with partial responses at 0.1-3.0 mg/kg, clonal expansion was among the lowest.

Between the trimmed V and J ends, which lost 0 bases and 4 bases, there was a span of 10 bases. This CDR3 has 15 amino acids. Germline-derived CDR1 and CDR2 are LNHNV and YYDKDF (reference sequence). Note on this clone: As yet, its antigen is unknown.

Clones were read by immunoSEQ multiplex PCR, and TCRdb kept only the in-frame ones, dropping some. Of under 80,000 clones listed, over 90% were seen once; the top ten hold 6.2%. This receptor was identified in an adult with an advanced solid tumor such as melanoma, head and neck, liver or kidney cancer. The sequences come from CD4+ or CD8+ T cells sorted from blood, collected in a trial of the OX40 agonist ivuxolimab. V and J are TRBV15 and TRBJ1-5, with a tentative D call TRBD1 (5 bases). CDR3 coding DNA: TGTGCCACCAGCAGAGATCTTGGGGGAAATCAGCCCCAGCATTTT. Translated: CATSRDLGGNQPQHF.